Listed below are T cell receptor beta chains from one sample, sequenced in a study of T cell responses to AZD1222 COVID-19 vaccine. Assay: immunoSEQ multiplex PCR; the TCRdb copy retains only in-frame clones and omits some. In the table there are some 140,000 clones, about nine tenths of which are singletons. The specimen comprised peripheral blood, sampled on day 0 of AZD1222 vaccination. These receptors all stem from an adult in good health. Both conserved end residues are part of each CDR3. Fields, in order: clone size, J gene, D gene, V gene, CDR3 DNA, CDR3 protein. D genes are given only for firm matches. Not all rows give a size; the values are once, few, many and, for expanded clones, a class.

clone size: NA; J gene: TRBJ1-4; D gene: TRBD1; V gene: TRBV27; CDR3 DNA: TGTGCCAGCAGTCCGGGGACAGGGGGCAGTGAAAAACTGTTTTTT; CDR3 protein: CASSPGTGGSEKLFF
clone size: once; J gene: TRBJ1-2; D gene: NA; V gene: TRBV12-3/TRBV12-4; CDR3 DNA: TGTGCCAGCAGTGTCGGGCAGGAGTATGGCTACACCTTC; CDR3 protein: CASSVGQEYGYTF
clone size: few; J gene: TRBJ1-5; D gene: NA; V gene: TRBV5-1; CDR3 DNA: TGCGCCAGCAGCACTCAGCCAAATCAGCCCCAGCATTTT; CDR3 protein: CASSTQPNQPQHF
clone size: NA; J gene: TRBJ1-1; D gene: NA; V gene: TRBV7-8; CDR3 DNA: TGTGCCAGCATCCTGGGGGGGGCAGACACTGAAGCTTTCTTT; CDR3 protein: CASILGGADTEAFF
clone size: NA; J gene: TRBJ2-7; D gene: NA; V gene: TRBV12-3/TRBV12-4; CDR3 DNA: TGTGCCAGCAGCTGGACAGTTGGAGAGCAGTACTTC; CDR3 protein: CASSWTVGEQYF
clone size: NA; J gene: TRBJ1-5; D gene: NA; V gene: TRBV6-5; CDR3 DNA: TGTGCCAGCAGCTACCCCGGAGGGAATCAGCCCCAGCATTTT; CDR3 protein: CASSYPGGNQPQHF
clone size: NA; J gene: TRBJ2-3; D gene: TRBD1; V gene: TRBV5-1; CDR3 DNA: TGCGCCAGCAGCCGCTATAGGGGACAGGATATCGGAGATACGCAGTATTTT; CDR3 protein: CASSRYRGQDIGDTQYF
clone size: few; J gene: TRBJ1-5; D gene: NA; V gene: TRBV19; CDR3 DNA: TGTGCCAGTTCAAGGGGGAATCAGCCCCAGCATTTT; CDR3 protein: CASSRGNQPQHF
clone size: NA; J gene: TRBJ1-1; D gene: NA; V gene: TRBV11-2; CDR3 DNA: TGTGCCAGCAGCTTATGGGGGAATGTCATGAACACTGAAGCTTTCTTT; CDR3 protein: CASSLWGNVMNTEAFF
clone size: NA; J gene: TRBJ2-5; D gene: TRBD1; V gene: TRBV5-4; CDR3 DNA: TGTGCCAGCAGCGGACAGGGACTGAGGGAGACCCAGTACTTC; CDR3 protein: CASSGQGLRETQYF
clone size: NA; J gene: TRBJ1-2; D gene: NA; V gene: TRBV6-5; CDR3 DNA: TGTGCCAGCAGTAATCCCACGCATGGCTACACCTTC; CDR3 protein: CASSNPTHGYTF
clone size: NA; J gene: TRBJ2-7; D gene: NA; V gene: TRBV3-1/TRBV3-2; CDR3 DNA: TGTGCCAGCAGCCAAGTGGCCAGTCCCTACGAGCAGTACTTC; CDR3 protein: CASSQVASPYEQYF
clone size: NA; J gene: TRBJ1-4; D gene: NA; V gene: TRBV24-1; CDR3 DNA: TGTGCCACCAGTGATTCCACAACCCCGGTTCTGTTTTTT; CDR3 protein: CATSDSTTPVLFF
clone size: NA; J gene: TRBJ1-2; D gene: NA; V gene: TRBV18; CDR3 DNA: TGTGCCAGCTCACCACCGGGGCAGGAGAACTATGGCTACACCTTC; CDR3 protein: CASSPPGQENYGYTF
clone size: few; J gene: TRBJ1-2; D gene: NA; V gene: TRBV15; CDR3 DNA: TGTGCCACCAGCCCAGACGACCCTAACTATGGCTACACCTTC; CDR3 protein: CATSPDDPNYGYTF
clone size: NA; J gene: TRBJ1-6; D gene: NA; V gene: TRBV9; CDR3 DNA: TGTGCCAGCAGCGTAGGCGGGTCGGGGTCACCCCTCCACTTT; CDR3 protein: CASSVGGSGSPLHF
clone size: NA; J gene: TRBJ1-1; D gene: NA; V gene: TRBV18; CDR3 DNA: TGTGCCAGCTCACCAACGGGGGCCTTCACTGAAGCTTTCTTT; CDR3 protein: CASSPTGAFTEAFF
clone size: few; J gene: TRBJ1-1; D gene: TRBD1; V gene: TRBV27; CDR3 DNA: TGTGCCAGCAGTCCAGACAGGGGTCGGGTCACTGAAGCTTTCTTT; CDR3 protein: CASSPDRGRVTEAFF
clone size: NA; J gene: TRBJ2-7; D gene: TRBD2; V gene: TRBV7-2; CDR3 DNA: TGTGCCAGCAGCTTATTTTCCGCTGGGACTAGCGCCTACGAGCAGTACTTC; CDR3 protein: CASSLFSAGTSAYEQYF
clone size: NA; J gene: TRBJ2-7; D gene: TRBD2; V gene: TRBV5-5; CDR3 DNA: TGTGCCAGCAGCTTGGCCTGGGGAGGGAGTGAGCAGTACTTC; CDR3 protein: CASSLAWGGSEQYF
clone size: NA; J gene: TRBJ2-7; D gene: NA; V gene: TRBV6-5; CDR3 DNA: TGTGCCAGCAGTTACCGTGGAGCAGGGGCGTACGAGCAGTACTTC; CDR3 protein: CASSYRGAGAYEQYF
clone size: NA; J gene: TRBJ1-6; D gene: NA; V gene: TRBV27; CDR3 DNA: TGTGCCAGCAGGGCCGGGGGCAGTACTCATTCACCCCTCCACTTT; CDR3 protein: CASRAGGSTHSPLHF
clone size: NA; J gene: TRBJ2-5; D gene: NA; V gene: TRBV5-6; CDR3 DNA: TGTGCCAGCAGCTCCAAGACTAGTCTGCAGACCCAGTACTTC; CDR3 protein: CASSSKTSLQTQYF
clone size: NA; J gene: TRBJ2-3; D gene: TRBD2; V gene: TRBV4-3; CDR3 DNA: TGCGCCAGCAGCCAAGATGGTATTCGGGGGGGCACAGATACGCAGTATTTT; CDR3 protein: CASSQDGIRGGTDTQYF
clone size: NA; J gene: TRBJ1-1; D gene: NA; V gene: TRBV28; CDR3 DNA: TGTGCCAGCAGTTTAAACCAGTGGCGGGCTTTCTTT; CDR3 protein: CASSLNQWRAFF
clone size: NA; J gene: TRBJ2-2; D gene: TRBD1; V gene: TRBV7-2; CDR3 DNA: TGTGCCAGCAGCCCTACAGGGGCGGCCGGGGAGCTGTTTTTT; CDR3 protein: CASSPTGAAGELFF
clone size: once; J gene: TRBJ2-7; D gene: NA; V gene: TRBV2; CDR3 DNA: TGTGCCAGCAGTGACGTGCAGGGAGCCTACGAGCAGTACTTC; CDR3 protein: CASSDVQGAYEQYF
clone size: NA; J gene: TRBJ1-2; D gene: NA; V gene: TRBV28; CDR3 DNA: TGTGCCAGCAGTAGGACAGTCATGGGCTACACCTTC; CDR3 protein: CASSRTVMGYTF
clone size: NA; J gene: TRBJ1-3; D gene: NA; V gene: TRBV5-1; CDR3 DNA: TGCGCCAGCAGCTTGGACAGGGCTGGAAACACCATATATTTT; CDR3 protein: CASSLDRAGNTIYF
clone size: NA; J gene: TRBJ1-1; D gene: NA; V gene: TRBV3-1/TRBV3-2; CDR3 DNA: TGTGCCAGCAGCCATCCCGTCGCGGACGGGGCTTTCTTT; CDR3 protein: CASSHPVADGAFF
clone size: NA; J gene: TRBJ2-3; D gene: NA; V gene: TRBV19; CDR3 DNA: TGTGCCAGTAGTATAAAGGAGGGACGGAGCACAGATACGCAGTATTTT; CDR3 protein: CASSIKEGRSTDTQYF
clone size: NA; J gene: TRBJ1-3; D gene: TRBD1; V gene: TRBV6-5; CDR3 DNA: TGTGCCAGCAGGCCGGACAGGTCTGGAAACACCATATATTTT; CDR3 protein: CASRPDRSGNTIYF
clone size: NA; J gene: TRBJ1-1; D gene: NA; V gene: TRBV6-5; CDR3 DNA: TGTGCCAGCAGTTATACGGGGACTGAAGCTTTCTTT; CDR3 protein: CASSYTGTEAFF
clone size: NA; J gene: TRBJ1-2; D gene: NA; V gene: TRBV3-1/TRBV3-2; CDR3 DNA: TGTGCCAGCAGCCACTCCCCAGCTAACTATGGCTACACCTTC; CDR3 protein: CASSHSPANYGYTF
clone size: NA; J gene: TRBJ1-6; D gene: NA; V gene: TRBV14; CDR3 DNA: TGTGCCAGCAGCCTAACAGAATTTAATTCACCCCTCCACTTT; CDR3 protein: CASSLTEFNSPLHF
clone size: once; J gene: TRBJ2-7; D gene: NA; V gene: TRBV23-1; CDR3 DNA: TGCGCCAGCAGTCAATCCCCAGAAAGCTACGAGCAGTACTTC; CDR3 protein: CASSQSPESYEQYF
clone size: NA; J gene: TRBJ1-1; D gene: NA; V gene: TRBV4-3; CDR3 DNA: TGCGCCAGCAGCCAAGAAATGAACACTGAAGCTTTCTTT; CDR3 protein: CASSQEMNTEAFF
clone size: NA; J gene: TRBJ2-7; D gene: TRBD1; V gene: TRBV6-2/TRBV6-3; CDR3 DNA: TGTGCCAGCAGTTCCGCTGCCGGGACAGGGTGGTCCTACGAGCAGTACTTC; CDR3 protein: CASSSAAGTGWSYEQYF
clone size: NA; J gene: TRBJ2-2; D gene: NA; V gene: TRBV5-1; CDR3 DNA: TGCGCCAGCACGGAGGGGGTGAACACCGGGGAGCTGTTTTTT; CDR3 protein: CASTEGVNTGELFF
clone size: NA; J gene: TRBJ1-5; D gene: NA; V gene: TRBV5-3; CDR3 DNA: TGTGCCAGAAGCCTCCGGGACGGCGTCAATCAGCCCCAGCATTTT; CDR3 protein: CARSLRDGVNQPQHF
clone size: NA; J gene: TRBJ2-7; D gene: TRBD1; V gene: TRBV28; CDR3 DNA: TGTGCCAGCAGTCGCACAGGGACAGGGGGGGTCTCCGAGCAGTACTTC; CDR3 protein: CASSRTGTGGVSEQYF
clone size: NA; J gene: TRBJ2-5; D gene: TRBD1; V gene: TRBV9; CDR3 DNA: TGTGCCAGCAGCGTAGCTGGGACAGGGAAAGAGACCCAGTACTTC; CDR3 protein: CASSVAGTGKETQYF
clone size: NA; J gene: TRBJ1-5; D gene: NA; V gene: TRBV4-3; CDR3 DNA: TGCGCCAGCAGCCAAGATCTAGGGGGGGATCAGCCCCAGCATTTT; CDR3 protein: CASSQDLGGDQPQHF
clone size: NA; J gene: TRBJ2-2; D gene: NA; V gene: TRBV28; CDR3 DNA: TGTGCCAGCAGGGATACTAACACCGGGGAGCTGTTTTTT; CDR3 protein: CASRDTNTGELFF
clone size: NA; J gene: TRBJ2-1; D gene: NA; V gene: TRBV23-1; CDR3 DNA: TGCGCCAGCAGTCAATTTGGGGAGGTCTTCTACAATGAGCAGTTCTTC; CDR3 protein: CASSQFGEVFYNEQFF
clone size: NA; J gene: TRBJ1-1; D gene: NA; V gene: TRBV15; CDR3 DNA: TGTGCCACCAGCAGCCCAGGGGATTATGTTGAAGCTTTCTTT; CDR3 protein: CATSSPGDYVEAFF
clone size: NA; J gene: TRBJ1-2; D gene: NA; V gene: TRBV6-2/TRBV6-3; CDR3 DNA: TGTGCCAGCAGCGACAGGACCTATGGCTACACCTTC; CDR3 protein: CASSDRTYGYTF
clone size: once; J gene: TRBJ2-7; D gene: NA; V gene: TRBV6-5; CDR3 DNA: TGTGCCAGCGGGGGGGGGACAGCGAACTACGAGCAGTACTTC; CDR3 protein: CASGGGTANYEQYF
clone size: NA; J gene: TRBJ1-5; D gene: NA; V gene: TRBV7-3; CDR3 DNA: TGTGCCAGCAGCTTAACGTTCAATCAGCCCCAGCATTTT; CDR3 protein: CASSLTFNQPQHF
clone size: NA; J gene: TRBJ2-7; D gene: NA; V gene: TRBV20-1; CDR3 DNA: TGCAGTGCTAGTTCGGGGGGCGTTTACGAGCAGTACTTC; CDR3 protein: CSASSGGVYEQYF
clone size: once; J gene: TRBJ2-7; D gene: NA; V gene: TRBV10-3; CDR3 DNA: TGTGCCATCAGCCTCGGGGTGCCCTCCTACGAGCAGTACTTC; CDR3 protein: CAISLGVPSYEQYF
clone size: NA; J gene: TRBJ2-2; D gene: NA; V gene: TRBV15; CDR3 DNA: TGTGCCACCGGGACTTTCTCGGGCGGGGAGCTGTTTTTT; CDR3 protein: CATGTFSGGELFF
clone size: NA; J gene: TRBJ1-2; D gene: NA; V gene: TRBV3-1/TRBV3-2; CDR3 DNA: TGTGCCAGCAGCCAAGGATCGCAGGGCTACACCTTC; CDR3 protein: CASSQGSQGYTF
clone size: NA; J gene: TRBJ1-4; D gene: TRBD1; V gene: TRBV3-1/TRBV3-2; CDR3 DNA: TGTGCCAGCAGCCAATTCGGGACAGGGGATGAAAAACTGTTTTTT; CDR3 protein: CASSQFGTGDEKLFF
clone size: once; J gene: TRBJ1-1; D gene: NA; V gene: TRBV20-1; CDR3 DNA: TGCAGTGCTAGTGCCCGGATCGGACAGAACACTGAAGCTTTCTTT; CDR3 protein: CSASARIGQNTEAFF
clone size: NA; J gene: TRBJ1-2; D gene: NA; V gene: TRBV19; CDR3 DNA: TGTGCCAGTAGTGCGCAGCCTCCGCTCACCTTC; CDR3 protein: CASSAQPPLTF
clone size: NA; J gene: TRBJ2-6; D gene: NA; V gene: TRBV15; CDR3 DNA: TGTGCCACCAGCAGAGATGCGTCTGGGGCCAACGTCCTGACTTTC; CDR3 protein: CATSRDASGANVLTF